This T cell receptor beta chain was obtained from a study of cytomegalovirus exposure and HLA in healthy donors. Both 60 Vbeta primers and 13 Jbeta primers went into the PCR. Sequenced by immunoSEQ multiplex PCR; TCRdb stores in-frame clones only, minus some. The data contain 150,000 to 200,000 clones, approximately 80% of them singletons. This clone was recorded only once. Its antigen is unidentified. Study conclusions and caveats: In an earlier analysis, about 87% or about 30%: the productive usage of most TCR beta V segments. Later, an analysis showed that TCR beta chains associated with HLA were more clonally expanded than others that were equally common. What a later analysis reportedly showed was that an Asian-associated ancestry cluster had fewer N-insertions than the approximately 720-donor mean.

CDR1 and CDR2 (germline): LNHNV, YYDKDF (reference sequence). This CDR3 region has 16 residues. V gave up 0 bases and J gave up 2 bases, with 11 bases separating them. The sequence derives from a woman in her 30s in good health and CMV-seronegative. The sample consisted of PBMCs. V usage is TRBV15 and J usage is TRBJ2-1, with unresolved D. This CDR3 reads CATSRDKAVTYNEQFF. The CDR3 nucleotides read TGTGCCACCAGCAGAGATAAGGCGGTGACCTACAATGAGCAGTTCTTC.